These 17 T cell receptor beta chains share one sample of origin, sequenced in a study of radiation and T cells in renal cell carcinoma. The protocol was immunoSEQ multiplex PCR, while the TCRdb copy is restricted to in-frame clones and leaves out a portion. The table has approximately 110,000 clones, approximately 82% seen once; the top ten hold approximately 3%. This sample's time point: baseline pretreatment blood. The treatment here: 15 Gy SBRT to primary tumor, nephrectomy 4 weeks later. The source was blood, collected from a patient whose treatment included radiotherapy and nephrectomy. The receptor source for this set is a woman aged 60 to 75 with renal cell carcinoma.

The rearrangement uses TRBV19 and TRBJ2-3; no clear D. Per germline, CDR1 LNHDA and CDR2 SQIVND (reference sequence). The CDR3 runs to 13 residues. V shed 5 bases and J shed 0 bases, with 6 bases lying between them. The CDR3 region is CASSAYSTDTQYF. CDR3 nucleotides: TGTGCCAGTAGTGCGTATAGCACAGATACGCAGTATTTT.

This chain uses TRBV29-1 with TRBJ1-1; D may be TRBD1 (6 bases). CDR3 length equals 12 residues. Deletions cut 6 bases from V and 0 bases from J, with 8 bases between. Germline CDR1 and CDR2: SQVTM and ANQGSEA. CDR3 sequence reads: CSVGTLNTEAFF. DNA of the CDR3: TGCAGCGTCGGGACATTGAACACTGAAGCTTTCTTT.

The J gene is TRBJ2-1, the V gene TRBV6-5, with 10 bases fitting TRBD1. With 4 bases clipped from V and 5 bases from J, the junction kept 5 bases outside the gene matches. The CDR3 consists of 15 residues. Germline values: CDR1 MNHEY, CDR2 SVGAGI. The CDR3 sequence: CASSWTGGWNNEQFF. The CDR3 DNA sequence: TGTGCCAGCAGTTGGACAGGGGGTTGGAACAATGAGCAGTTCTTC.

The rearrangement links TRBV28 to TRBJ1-1; D gene unclear. V lost 5 bases and J 0 bases, leaving 16 bases between the germline ends. CDR1 and CDR2 (germline): MDHEN, SYDVKM. The CDR3 covers 16 residues. CDR3 nucleotides: TGTGCCAGCAGTCCCTCCTCTGCAGCCATGAACACTGAAGCTTTCTTT. Its protein is CASSPSSAAMNTEAFF.

The chain employs TRBV6-1 and TRBJ2-2, with 10 bases identical to TRBD1. CDR1 is MNHNS and CDR2 is SASEGT in the germline V gene. The V gene end was trimmed by 11 bases and the J gene end by 7 bases; junction bases not matched to a gene: 13. This CDR3 is built from 15 residues. The CDR3 sequence is CASAVDRGRGGELFF. CDR3 coding DNA: TGTGCCTCCGCGGTTGACAGGGGGCGGGGCGGGGAGCTGTTTTTT.

This clone was seen a few times. The chain combines TRBV19 with TRBJ1-1; 8 bases map to TRBD1. V trimming: 3 bases; J trimming: 5 bases; junction bases outside the gene matches: 2. This CDR3 spans 13 amino acids. Germline V gene lookup returns CDR1 LNHDA and CDR2 SQIVND (reference sequence). This CDR3 reads CASSIGTGTEAFF. The CDR3, as DNA: TGTGCCAGTAGTATCGGGACAGGAACTGAAGCTTTCTTT.

The rearrangement links TRBV21-1 to TRBJ2-1; the DNA was not used to check the table's D call, TRBD2. TRBV21-1 represents a pseudogene. The CDR3 consists of 17 residues. Here the CDR3 DNA reads TGTGCCAGCAGCAAAATTGTTTTCGGACTAGCCTACAATGAGCAGTTCTTC. Residues: CASSKIVFGLAYNEQFF.

The chain is built from TRBV28 and TRBJ1-4; D remains unclear. Trimming pared 6 bases from V and 2 bases from J, leaving 13 bases between. CDR3 length: 15 residues. Germline lookup yields CDR1 MDHEN and CDR2 SYDVKM. The CDR3 nucleotides are TGTGCCAGCAGAAAAGGCTGGGGTACTAATGAAAAACTGTTTTTT. Its translation is CASRKGWGTNEKLFF.

CDR3 protein: CASSSRAGTALYF. In nucleotides, the CDR3 is TGTGCCAGCAGCTCTAGAGCCGGGACGGCCTTATATTTT. The V gene is TRBV7-3, the J gene TRBJ1-3; TRBD1 is a possible D gene (5 bases). The CDR3 spans 13 residues. The V gene lost 4 bases and the J gene lost 14 bases, with 18 bases spanning the gap. The germline gives CDR1 SGHTA, CDR2 FQGTGA.

This chain uses TRBV19 with TRBJ2-3; a weak D match, TRBD1 (5 bases). Trimming removed 3 bases at V and 4 bases at J, with 11 bases between. The germline V gene has CDR1 LNHDA and CDR2 SQIVND (reference sequence). The CDR3 has 14 residues. The CDR3 coding sequence is TGTGCCAGTAGTATGGGGCAGAACGCAGATACGCAGTATTTT. Translated, it gives CASSMGQNADTQYF. Full variable domain (rest looked up from reference TRBV19 and TRBJ2-3): DGGITQSPKYLFRKEGQNVTLSCEQNLNHDAMYWYRQDPGQGLRLIYYSQIVNDFQKGDIAEGYSVSREKKESFPLTVTSAQKNPTAFYLCASSMGQNADTQYFGPGTRLTVL.

V is TRBV7-9 and J is TRBJ1-6; unclear D gene. From germline, CDR1 is SEHNR and CDR2 FQNEAQ (reference sequence). Trimming pared 5 bases from V and 7 bases from J, leaving 15 bases between. This CDR3 comprises 15 residues. The CDR3 here is CASSIGPPGNSPLHF. The CDR3, as DNA: TGTGCCAGCAGCATCGGGCCTCCTGGGAATTCACCCCTCCACTTT.

A few counts support this clone. V is TRBV5-8 and J is TRBJ2-7; perhaps D is TRBD1 or TRBD2 (5 bases each). CDR1 is SGHTS and CDR2 is YDEGEE in the germline V gene. CDR3 length: 15 amino acids. The V end lost 5 bases, the J end lost 1 base, and 16 bases lay between the germline ends. The CDR3 loop is CASRDIRAGSYEQYF. The CDR3 DNA reads as TGTGCCAGCAGGGACATCCGGGCGGGTTCCTACGAGCAGTACTTC.

This chain connects TRBV5-1 to TRBJ1-5; 9 positions agree with TRBD1. The CDR3 sequence is 15 residues long. The V gene end was trimmed by 5 bases and the J gene end by 7 bases; junction bases not matched to a gene: 10. Germline CDR1 and CDR2: SGHRS and YFSETQ. Here the CDR3 reads CASRPTGGPEQPQHF. The CDR3 nucleotides are TGCGCCAGCAGGCCGACAGGGGGTCCGGAACAGCCCCAGCATTTT.

The chain combines TRBV5-8 with TRBJ2-7; perhaps TRBD2 as D (5 bases). CDR3 length equals 13 residues. CDR1 SGHTS and CDR2 YDEGEE come from the germline V gene. V was pared by 4 bases and J by 7 bases, with 15 bases between. CDR3 amino acids: CASSTSGKMEQYF. The CDR3 DNA sequence: TGTGCCAGCAGCACCTCGGGGAAGATGGAGCAGTACTTC.

V usage is TRBV15 and J usage is TRBJ2-1; D is undetermined. Trimming took 1 base from V and 3 from J, leaving 7 bases between them. CDR3 length: 14 amino acids. CDR1 and CDR2 from the germline V gene are LNHNV and YYDKDF (reference sequence). CDR3 residues: CATSRVNGYNEQFF. Written as DNA, the CDR3 is TGTGCCACCAGCAGAGTCAACGGCTACAATGAGCAGTTCTTC. Based on the CDR3 plus reference TRBV15 and TRBJ2-1, the full variable domain is DAMVIQNPRYQVTQFGKPVTLSCSQTLNHNVMYWYQQKSSQAPKLLFHYYDKDFNNEADTPDNFQSRRPNTSFCFLDIRSPGLGDTAMYLCATSRVNGYNEQFFGPGTRLTVL.

The chain carries TRBV29-1 and TRBJ2-1; possibly TRBD1 or TRBD2 for D (5 bases each). There are 14 residues in the CDR3. Germline-derived CDR1 and CDR2 are SQVTM and ANQGSEA. V was clipped by 4 bases and J by 4 bases, with 14 bases between them. The DNA for the CDR3 is TGCAGCGTTGGGGAGACAGACCTATACAATGAGCAGTTCTTC. Amino acids: CSVGETDLYNEQFF.

The chain uses TRBV9 and TRBJ1-1, with unresolved D. This CDR3 has 15 residues. CDR1 and CDR2 (germline): SGDLS, YYNGEE. The V and J ends lost 0 bases and 3 bases respectively, with 12 bases between them. The chain's CDR3 is CASSVGPREDTEAFF. The CDR3 DNA follows: TGTGCCAGCAGCGTAGGCCCGAGGGAAGACACTGAAGCTTTCTTT.